This TCR beta chain appears in the sequencing data of a study of control samples from healthy donors and cancer patients. CDR1 is MNHNS and CDR2 is SASEGT in the germline V gene. V was clipped by 1 base and J by 2 bases, with 5 bases between them. The CDR3 sequence is 13 residues long. The assay was immunoSEQ multiplex PCR, and TCRdb's table has in-frame clones only and misses some. The repertoire holds about 96,000 clones, with over 90% as singletons. The sequencing input was blood. The rearrangement uses TRBV6-1 and TRBJ1-2; D remains unclear. The clonotype was recovered from a man aged 18 to 30 in good health. The CDR3, as DNA: TGTGCCAGCAGTGAAGTGAGAAACTATGGCTACACCTTC. This codes for CASSEVRNYGYTF.